Below, 24 T cell receptor beta chains from the same sample are listed, as sequenced in a study of cytomegalovirus exposure and HLA in healthy donors. PCR was performed using 60 Vbeta and 13 Jbeta primers. Only in-frame clones appear in the TCRdb table, and some are missing; sequencing was by immunoSEQ multiplex PCR. The table lists 40,000 to 60,000 clones, roughly 72% of them singletons, with around a tenth in the top ten. Sequences were obtained from PBMCs. The receptors derive from a woman aged 45-65 years in good health and CMV-seronegative.

The chain combines TRBV9 with TRBJ2-2; D uncertain. The V and J ends lost 0 bases and 6 bases respectively, with 9 bases between them. Germline V lookup: CDR1 SGDLS, CDR2 YYNGEE. This CDR3 is built from 14 residues. CDR3 loop: CASSVVQEAGELFF. The CDR3 region has the DNA TGTGCCAGCAGCGTAGTGCAAGAGGCCGGGGAGCTGTTTTTT.

The CDR3 loop is CASSSSGISYEQYV. CDR3 nucleotide sequence: TGTGCCAGCAGCTCTAGCGGTATCAGCTACGAGCAGTACGTC. The rearrangement joins TRBV13 to TRBJ2-7; 7 positions agree with TRBD2. Trimming took 4 bases from V and 3 from J; bases not matched to a gene: 6. This CDR3 has 14 amino acids. Germline V gene lookup returns CDR1 PRHDT and CDR2 FYEKMQ (reference sequence).

This clone was detected only once. This sequence joins TRBV6-5 and TRBJ2-7; 12 nucleotides line up with TRBD1. This CDR3 spans 15 amino acids. CDR1 is MNHEY, CDR2 SVGAGI, per germline. After removal of 6 bases from V and 4 bases from J, the junction contained 7 bases not matched to a gene. The CDR3 DNA reads as TGTGCCAGCAGCTTCCGGGACAGGGGGCCTTACGAGCAGTACTTC. This encodes CASSFRDRGPYEQYF.

J is TRBJ2-1 and V is TRBV6-1; 10 nucleotides align to TRBD2. The CDR3 totals 17 residues. Unmatched junction bases numbered 9, after V lost 3 bases and J lost 4 bases. Germline CDR1 and CDR2: MNHNS and SASEGT. The CDR3 reads CASSEPAVAGGYNEQFF. The CDR3 DNA follows: TGTGCCAGCAGTGAGCCCGCTGTAGCGGGAGGTTACAATGAGCAGTTCTTC.

Comment on this clone: Because it lacks the conserved phenylalanine or tryptophan at the end, this CDR3 is likely a read error. The gene calls are TRBV2 and TRBJ1-4, with D tentatively TRBD1 (6 bases). V was clipped by 7 bases and J by 4 bases, with 10 bases between them. The germline CDR1 and CDR2 sequences are SNHLY and FYNNEI. CDR3 length: 13 residues. DNA for the CDR3: TGTGCCAGCAACAGGGAGGGTAATGAAAAACTGTTTGTT. This translates into CASNREGNEKLFV.

This clone was seen just once. This chain links TRBV4-1 with TRBJ2-5; D is unresolved. Trimming took off 5 bases at V and 4 bases at J, with 11 bases between the two ends. The length of the CDR3 is 13 residues. Germline V lookup: CDR1 MGHRA, CDR2 YSYEKL. The CDR3 is CASSDSPRETQYF. The DNA of the CDR3 is TGCGCCAGCAGCGACTCCCCGAGAGAGACCCAGTACTTC.

The chain recombines TRBV5-1 with TRBJ1-1, with a possible D match to TRBD1 (6 bases). The CDR3 has 14 residues. The V gene lost 5 bases and the J gene lost 1 base, with 12 bases spanning the gap. The germline gives CDR1 SGHRS, CDR2 YFSETQ. The CDR3 reads CASSWGGGNTEAFF. CDR3 nucleotides: TGCGCCAGCAGTTGGGGAGGGGGGAACACTGAAGCTTTCTTT.

This chain connects TRBV21-1 to TRBJ2-7; the table assigns TRBD2, which was not confirmed against the DNA. TRBV21-1 is a pseudogene. The CDR3 has 14 residues. The CDR3 region is CASSKAPGSYEQYF. In DNA form, the CDR3 reads TGTGCCAGCAGCAAAGCCCCCGGGAGCTACGAGCAGTACTTC.

This clone was detected a few times. The chain carries TRBV28 and TRBJ2-3, with TRBD1 identical over 8 bases. V was clipped by 7 bases and J by 4 bases; unmatched bases: 7. Germline lookup yields CDR1 MDHEN and CDR2 SYDVKM. CDR3 length: 14 residues. In nucleotides, the CDR3 is TGTGCCAGCAAACCGGGACAGGACCCAGATACGCAGTATTTT. Translated: CASKPGQDPDTQYF.

In its sample, this clone was seen a few times. The chain carries TRBV7-2 and TRBJ2-1; the match to TRBD2 covers 7 bases. The germline V gene encodes CDR1 SGHTA and CDR2 FQGNSA. This CDR3 has 13 amino acids. J was trimmed by 10 bases and V by 4 bases; bases with no gene match: 7. CDR3 sequence: CASSYTQGGEQFF. As DNA, the CDR3 is TGTGCCAGCAGCTATACCCAGGGAGGGGAGCAGTTCTTC.

J is TRBJ1-3 and V is TRBV5-6, with a possible D match to TRBD1 (6 bases). Looked up from germline, CDR1 is SGHDT and CDR2 is YYEEEE. The CDR3 runs to 17 residues. V was shortened by 0 bases and J by 1 base, with 14 bases between the two germline ends. CDR3 amino acids: CASSLVTGTNSGNTIYF. The CDR3, as DNA: TGTGCCAGCAGCTTGGTCACAGGGACGAATTCTGGAAACACCATATATTTT.

The rearrangement uses TRBV7-9 and TRBJ2-1; 8 bases match TRBD2. The germline V gene has CDR1 SEHNR and CDR2 FQNEAQ (reference sequence). The CDR3 contains 18 residues. V gave up 1 base and J gave up 4 bases; unmatched junction bases: 12. CDR3 sequence (DNA): TGTGCCAGCAGCTTAGGGGGGGGGCAAGCGGGAGTTTACAATGAGCAGTTCTTC. It codes for CASSLGGGQAGVYNEQFF.

The chain couples TRBV4-1 to TRBJ1-2; 7 bases are shared with TRBD1. CDR1 is MGHRA, CDR2 YSYEKL, per germline. The CDR3 is 14 residues long. The trim removed 0 bases at V and 7 bases at J, leaving 5 bases unmatched. Here the CDR3 DNA reads TGCGCCAGCAGCCAAGACGTAGGGGGCTTTGGCTACACCTTC. Protein sequence: CASSQDVGGFGYTF.

V and J are TRBV19 and TRBJ2-3, with a tentative D call TRBD1 (6 bases). This CDR3 has 16 amino acids. Germline CDR1 and CDR2: LNHDA and SQIVND (reference sequence). Trimming left V 4 bases short and J 6 bases short, with 20 bases between. The chain's CDR3 is CASSTNDLQGSDTQYF. The CDR3 bases are TGTGCCAGTAGTACTAATGACCTCCAGGGGAGTGATACGCAGTATTTT.

CDR3 sequence reads: CASSPTGGGTYEQYF. Here the CDR3 DNA reads TGTGCCAGCAGCCCTACAGGGGGGGGCACCTACGAGCAGTACTTC. V usage is TRBV7-2 and J usage is TRBJ2-7, with D possibly being TRBD1 (8 bases). The germline gives CDR1 SGHTA, CDR2 FQGNSA. V was trimmed by 5 bases and J by 2 bases, leaving 16 bases between them. The CDR3 extends over 15 amino acids. Combining the CDR3 with reference TRBV7-2 and TRBJ2-7 gives the whole variable domain GAGVSQSPSNKVTEKGKDVELRCDPISGHTALYWYRQSLGQGLEFLIYFQGNSAPDKSGLPSDRFSAERTGGSVSTLTIQRTQQEDSAVYLCASSPTGGGTYEQYFGPGTRLTVT.

The table lists this clone with a few counts. The V and J genes are TRBV4-3 and TRBJ1-6; D remains unclear. The CDR3 consists of 15 residues. Germline V CDR1 and CDR2: LGHNA, YSLEER. Trimming removed 1 base from V and 5 bases from J, with 9 bases in between. The CDR3 sequence is CASSQGGRNNSPLHF. CDR3 sequence (DNA): TGCGCCAGCAGCCAAGGAGGCAGAAATAATTCACCCCTCCACTTT.

V usage is TRBV25-1 and J usage is TRBJ1-4, with 8 bases matching TRBD1. This CDR3 spans 15 amino acids. V shed 3 bases and J 10 bases; nucleotides not matched to a gene: 10. Germline values: CDR1 MGHDK, CDR2 SYGVNS. The CDR3 DNA sequence: TGTGCCAGCAGTGAGCAGGACAGGGACCGAGGAAAACTGTTTTTT. It translates to CASSEQDRDRGKLFF.

The chain is built from TRBV6-1 and TRBJ2-1; D remains unclear. The CDR3 covers 16 residues. Trimming removed 4 bases at V and 0 bases at J, with 13 bases between. Looked up from germline, CDR1 is MNHNS and CDR2 is SASEGT. For the CDR3, the DNA is TGTGCCAGCAGTGGAACCTCAGGCGACTCCTACAATGAGCAGTTCTTC. It codes for CASSGTSGDSYNEQFF.

This rearrangement joins TRBV9 to TRBJ1-2; D is undetermined. The CDR3 spans 13 residues. Trimming left V 3 bases short and J 4 bases short, with 10 bases between. The germline CDR1 and CDR2 sequences are SGDLS and YYNGEE. DNA of the CDR3: TGTGCCAGCAGCGACTCGAGATCCTATGGCTACACCTTC. As protein: CASSDSRSYGYTF.

This clone was detected a few times. The CDR3 sequence is CASSVEDSRSSYNEQFF. The CDR3, as DNA: TGTGCCAGCAGCGTAGAGGACAGCCGTAGCTCCTACAATGAGCAGTTCTTC. This chain links TRBV9 with TRBJ2-1, with D possibly matching TRBD1 (6 bases). Trimming cost V 0 bases and J 0 bases, with 13 bases left between them. The CDR3 is 17 amino acids. Germline assignment: CDR1 SGDLS and CDR2 YYNGEE.

The V gene is TRBV27, the J gene TRBJ1-2; D remains ambiguous. There are 11 residues in the CDR3. Germline-derived CDR1 and CDR2 are MNHEY and SMNVEV (reference sequence). Trimming left V 8 bases short and J 8 bases short, with 12 bases between. CDR3 amino acids: CASRGERGYTF. Here the CDR3 DNA reads TGTGCCAGCCGAGGAGAGAGGGGCTACACCTTC.

In its sample, this clone was seen once. This sequence joins TRBV28 and TRBJ1-1; TRBD1 matches 7 bases. From germline, CDR1 is MDHEN and CDR2 SYDVKM. The CDR3 is 13 residues long. V lost 5 bases and J lost 4; bases outside the gene matches: 4. CDR3 DNA sequence: TGTGCCAGCAGTCCGCACAGGGGCACTGAAGCTTTCTTT. Translating gives CASSPHRGTEAFF.

The chain uses TRBV9 and TRBJ1-2; maybe TRBD1 (5 bases). The CDR3 length is 14 residues. Deletions cut 3 bases from V and 7 bases from J, with 16 bases between. CDR1 and CDR2 (germline): SGDLS, YYNGEE. This CDR3 is CASSDPGGTGGYTF. CDR3 nucleotides: TGTGCCAGCAGCGACCCGGGGGGGACGGGTGGCTACACCTTC.

The chain is built from TRBV7-6 and TRBJ1-4; 9 bases match TRBD1. In germline, CDR1 is SGHVS, CDR2 FNYEAQ. The length of the CDR3 is 14 residues. The V and J ends lost 5 bases and 8 bases, in that order; junction bases with no gene match: 6. The CDR3 DNA follows: TGTGCCAGCAGCCAAGACAGGGGGAACGAAAAACTGTTTTTT. This translates into CASSQDRGNEKLFF.